Below are 13 T cell receptor beta chains sequenced from a single sample in a study of T-cell reconstitution after alpha-beta-depleted transplantation in children. Unique molecular identifiers featured in how the TCRbeta library was prepared. Via MiXCR, TCRdb re-called the PCR reads, giving one row per CDR3 protein. In the table there are approximately 290,000 distinct CDR3 sequences, around a tenth of which are singletons. The sample was peripheral blood, taken 180 days after TCRalphabeta/CD19-depleted stem cell transplant. These TCRs come from a male patient aged 2-15 years who had a stem cell transplant for chronic granulomatous disease, so the T cells may come from the graft donor.

In regard to this clonotype: A much larger clonotype is one base distant, so this may be a read error. V usage is TRBV18 and J usage is TRBJ2-7, with D possibly being TRBD2 (5 bases). CDR3 length equals 16 residues. The germline CDR1 and CDR2 sequences are KGHSH and LQKENI. CDR3 in amino acids: CASSPPLRASTREQSF. The CDR3 bases are TGTGCCAGCTCACCACCGCTTAGGGCCTCGACAAGGGAGCAGTCCTTC. The variable domain in full, completed from reference TRBV18 and TRBJ2-7, reads NAGVMQNPRHLVRRRGQEARLRCSPMKGHSHVYWYRQLPEEGLKFMVYLQKENIIDESGMPKERFSAEFPKEGPSILRIQQVVRGDSAAYFCASSPPLRASTREQSFGPGTRLTVT.

In its sample, this clonotype was seen many times. CDR3 DNA sequence: TGCAGTGCTCCGACCGGGGGACTAGGGACCTACGAGCAGTACTTC. It is translated as CSAPTGGLGTYEQYF. The rearrangement links TRBV20-1 to TRBJ2-7, with TRBD2 matching over 8 bases. V shed 5 bases and J 2 bases; nucleotides not matched to a gene: 11. This CDR3 comprises 15 residues. In germline, CDR1 is DFQATT, CDR2 SNEGSKA (reference sequence).

The table lists this clonotype with many counts. V is TRBV27 and J is TRBJ2-3, with 12 bases that match TRBD2. The CDR3 is made up of 20 amino acids. Trimming cost V 6 bases and J 0 bases; bases outside gene matches: 16. The germline gives CDR1 MNHEY, CDR2 SMNVEV (reference sequence). CDR3 nucleotides: TGTGCCAGCAGGTCCCGCCTAGTCCTGACTAGCGGGAGTAGCACAGATACGCAGTATTTT. This codes for CASRSRLVLTSGSSTDTQYF.

This clonotype showed up just a few times. The chain has TRBV5-4 and TRBJ1-1; D remains ambiguous. The V and J ends lost 0 bases and 3 bases respectively, with 9 bases between them. Per the germline V gene, CDR1 is SGHNT and CDR2 is YYREEE (reference sequence). The CDR3 spans 14 residues. CDR3 in amino acids: CASSLDRLDTEAFF. The CDR3, as DNA: TGTGCCAGCAGCTTGGACCGATTGGACACTGAAGCTTTCTTT.

Ten or more counts support this clonotype. J is TRBJ2-2 and V is TRBV5-5; 7 positions agree with TRBD2. The CDR3 extends over 14 amino acids. The V segment lost 4 bases and the J segment 6 bases; nucleotides outside the gene matches: 6. Germline lookup yields CDR1 SGHKS and CDR2 YYEKEE (reference sequence). The CDR3 region has the DNA TGTGCCAGCAGCGTCACTAGCGACCCCGGGGAGCTGTTTTTT. Its translation: CASSVTSDPGELFF.

Regarding this clonotype: This may be a read error, as it is one base from a much larger clone. The chain couples TRBV6-1 to TRBJ2-3; 13 nucleotides align to TRBD2. This CDR3 is 15 amino acids long. Germline loops: CDR1 MNHNS, CDR2 SASEGT. CDR3 residues: CASGGLAGSTATQYF. Here the CDR3 DNA reads TGTGCCAGTGGGGGACTAGCGGGGAGCACAGCTACGCAGTATTTT.

The table lists this clonotype with many counts. The genes are TRBV12-3 or TRBV12-4 and TRBJ2-1, with 8 bases fitting TRBD1. Trimming cost V 3 bases and J 5 bases; bases outside gene matches: 6. The CDR3 consists of 15 residues. Here the CDR3 reads CASSFRTGIDNEQFF. The CDR3 coding sequence is TGTGCCAGCAGTTTTCGGACAGGGATAGACAATGAGCAGTTCTTC.

In its sample, this clonotype was seen many times. The chain links TRBV6-5 to TRBJ2-3; the D gene could be TRBD1 or TRBD2 (5 bases each). Germline V gene sequence: CDR1 MNHEY, CDR2 SVGAGI. The CDR3 sequence is 17 residues long. The V end was cut by 0 bases, the J end by 9 bases, with 22 bases between. The CDR3 loop is CASSYSRPGRRWGTQYF. The CDR3 nucleotides read TGTGCCAGCAGTTACTCGCGGCCTGGCAGAAGGTGGGGGACGCAGTATTTT.

On this clonotype itself: This may stem from a read error, because a much larger clone lies one nucleotide away. The V gene is TRBV29-1, the J gene TRBJ2-3; possibly TRBD1 for D (7 bases). The V and J ends lost 6 bases and 3 bases respectively, with 19 bases between them. Germline V gene lookup returns CDR1 SQVTM and CDR2 ANQGSEA. The CDR3 totals 15 residues. CDR3 bases: TGCAGCGTCGGGGACAGATCGACTAGAACAGATACGCAGTATTTT. Its translation is CSVGDRSTRTDTQYF.

This clonotype was recorded at least ten times. V gene TRBV6-1 combines with J gene TRBJ2-1; TRBD2 is a possible D gene (6 bases). Germline V gives CDR1 MNHNS, CDR2 SASEGT. Trimming took 0 bases from V and 0 from J, leaving 9 bases between them. This CDR3 has 16 residues. CDR3 residues: CASSEALGGSYNEQFF. CDR3 bases: TGTGCCAGCAGTGAAGCTTTGGGAGGCTCCTACAATGAGCAGTTCTTC.

This clonotype is a singleton in its sample. This could be a read error, since a much larger clone is one nucleotide away. CDR3 protein: CASSMAFVAGGEQTQYF. In DNA, the CDR3 is TGTGCCAGTAGTATGGCCTTTGTAGCGGGAGGCGAGCAGACCCAGTACTTC. The V gene is TRBV19, the J gene TRBJ2-5; 10 bases match TRBD2. The V and J ends lost 3 bases and 6 bases, in that order; junction bases with no gene match: 13. The germline gives CDR1 LNHDA, CDR2 SQIVND (reference sequence). The CDR3 consists of 17 residues.

Ten or more counts support this clonotype. V and J are TRBV20-1 and TRBJ2-3; D is uncertain. V was cut by 5 bases and J by 6 bases, with 18 bases left in between. Germline V lookup: CDR1 DFQATT, CDR2 SNEGSKA (reference sequence). The CDR3 is 14 amino acids. CDR3 bases: TGCAGTGCTGAGGCACTCCTCGAGGCGGATACGCAGTATTTT. It is translated as CSAEALLEADTQYF.

This clonotype was recorded many times. DNA for the CDR3: TGTGCCAGCAGTGTCCCCTGGACAGGGATCACAGATACGCAGTATTTT. Encoded protein: CASSVPWTGITDTQYF. The chain combines TRBV6-1 with TRBJ2-3; 8 bases match TRBD1. The CDR3 spans 16 residues. In germline, CDR1 is MNHNS, CDR2 SASEGT. The V gene end was trimmed by 4 bases and the J gene end by 2 bases; junction bases not matched to a gene: 8.